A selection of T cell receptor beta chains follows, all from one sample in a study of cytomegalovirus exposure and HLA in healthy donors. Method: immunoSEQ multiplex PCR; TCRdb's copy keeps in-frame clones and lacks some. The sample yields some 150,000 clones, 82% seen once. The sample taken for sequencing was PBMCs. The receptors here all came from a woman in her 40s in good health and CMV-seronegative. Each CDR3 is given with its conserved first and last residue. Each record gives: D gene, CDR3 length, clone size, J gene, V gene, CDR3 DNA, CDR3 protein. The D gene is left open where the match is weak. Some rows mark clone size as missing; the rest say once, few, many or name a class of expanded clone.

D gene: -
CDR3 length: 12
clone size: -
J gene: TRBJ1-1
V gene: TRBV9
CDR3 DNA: TGTGCCAGCAGCCGTTCGAACACTGAAGCTTTCTTT
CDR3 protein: CASSRSNTEAFF

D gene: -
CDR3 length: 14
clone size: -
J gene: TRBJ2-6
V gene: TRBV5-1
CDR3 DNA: TGCGCCAGCAGCTTTCGGGTGGGGGCCAACGTCCTGACTTTC
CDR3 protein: CASSFRVGANVLTF

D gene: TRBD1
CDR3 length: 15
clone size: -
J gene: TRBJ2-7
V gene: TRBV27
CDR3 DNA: TGTGCCAGCAGTTTATACCGGACAGGGCTCGACGAGCAGTACTTC
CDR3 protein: CASSLYRTGLDEQYF

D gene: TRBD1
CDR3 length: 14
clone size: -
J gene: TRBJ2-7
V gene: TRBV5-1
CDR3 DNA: TGCGCCAGCAGCTTCATAGGACAGGACTACGAGCAGTACTTC
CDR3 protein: CASSFIGQDYEQYF

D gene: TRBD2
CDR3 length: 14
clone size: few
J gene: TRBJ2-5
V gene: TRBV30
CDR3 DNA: TGTGCCTGTCAGACTAGCGGGAGCTTAGAGACCCAGTACTTC
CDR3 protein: CACQTSGSLETQYF

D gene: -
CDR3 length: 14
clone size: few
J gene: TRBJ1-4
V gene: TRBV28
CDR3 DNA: TGTGCCAGCAGTTCCTCTGGGGGGAATGAAAAACTGTTTTTT
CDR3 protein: CASSSSGGNEKLFF

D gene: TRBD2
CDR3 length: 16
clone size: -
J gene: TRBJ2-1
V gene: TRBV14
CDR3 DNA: TGTGCCAGCAGCCTTGGACTAGGTGTTGGTTACAATGAGCAGTTCTTC
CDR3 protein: CASSLGLGVGYNEQFF

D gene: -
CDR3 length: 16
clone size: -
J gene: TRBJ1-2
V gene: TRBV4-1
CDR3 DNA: TGCGCCAGCAGCCAAGTCGACACACCGGGACACCATGGCTACACCTTC
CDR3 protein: CASSQVDTPGHHGYTF

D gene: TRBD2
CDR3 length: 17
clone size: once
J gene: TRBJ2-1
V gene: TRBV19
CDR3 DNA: TGTGCCAGTAGTAGACTAGCGGGAGGGTTCTCCTACAATGAGCAGTTCTTC
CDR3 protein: CASSRLAGGFSYNEQFF

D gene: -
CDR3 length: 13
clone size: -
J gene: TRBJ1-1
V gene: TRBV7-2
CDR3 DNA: TGTGCCAGCAGTCAAAACAGGGCAGGAGTAGCTTTCTTT
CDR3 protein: CASSQNRAGVAFF

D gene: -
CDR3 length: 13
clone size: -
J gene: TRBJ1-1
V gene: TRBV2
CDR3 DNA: TGTGCCAGCATTGCGGAGTTGAACACTGAAGCTTTCTTT
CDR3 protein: CASIAELNTEAFF

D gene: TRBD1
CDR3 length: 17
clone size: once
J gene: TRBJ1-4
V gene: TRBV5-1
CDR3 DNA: TGCGCCAGCAGCCTCCGGGACAGGGGGATTGCTAATGAAAAACTGTTTTTT
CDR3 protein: CASSLRDRGIANEKLFF

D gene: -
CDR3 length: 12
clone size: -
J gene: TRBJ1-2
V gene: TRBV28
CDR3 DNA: TGTGCCAGCAGACAGGGTCGAAATGGCTACACCTTC
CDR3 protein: CASRQGRNGYTF

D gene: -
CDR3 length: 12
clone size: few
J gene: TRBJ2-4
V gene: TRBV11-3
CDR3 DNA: TGTGCCAGCAGCTTAGATCGAGGCATTCAGTACTTC
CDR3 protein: CASSLDRGIQYF

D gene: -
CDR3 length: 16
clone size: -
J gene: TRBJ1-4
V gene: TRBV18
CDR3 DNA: TGTGCCAGCTCACAGAACGCCGGGAAAATAAATGAAAAACTGTTTTTT
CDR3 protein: CASSQNAGKINEKLFF